This T cell receptor (beta chain) was found in a study of blood T cell repertoires in COVID-19. At the level of the study: COVID-19 samples collected from the United States, Italy and Spain covered acute and convalescent phases.

Original data processing: Nucleated cell counts were estimated from reference gene primer amplification. Data came from immunoSEQ multiplex PCR; TCRdb stores just in-frame clones and leaves some out. Clone size and V and J calls were adopted from that table, with D and trimming inferred from the DNA. The profile shows hundreds of thousands of clones, about 91% of them singletons. This CDR3 region has 16 residues. Trimming cost V 2 bases and J 5 bases; bases outside gene matches: 6. Germline values: CDR1 SEHNR, CDR2 FQNEAQ (reference sequence). This TCR came from an elderly man with acute or convalescent COVID-19. The rearrangement joins TRBV7-9 to TRBJ2-1, with TRBD1 matching over 10 bases. Sequencing input: peripheral blood. The CDR3 is CASSLSPGTGDNEQFF. The CDR3 nucleotides are TGTGCCAGCAGCTTAAGTCCCGGGACAGGGGACAATGAGCAGTTCTTC.